Described below is a single T cell receptor (beta chain) sequence and its context. These data originate in a study of blood T cell repertoires in COVID-19. Study-level background: T cells, B-cell-depleted T cells, or PBMCs supplied cDNA or gDNA.

Libraries were prepared by immunoSEQ multiplex PCR; TCRdb keeps only in-frame clonotypes and omits some of them. There are 200,000 to 300,000 clones in the sample; around 87% occur only once, and roughly 5.6% lies in the top ten. CDR3 length: 15 residues. In germline, CDR1 is GTSNPN, CDR2 SVGIG (reference sequence). The V end lost 2 bases, the J end lost 8 bases, and 18 bases lay between the germline ends. The sample comprised peripheral blood. This receptor was taken from a woman aged 55-75 years with COVID-19, enrolled during active disease. This chain joins TRBV30 and TRBJ1-4; D is possibly TRBD1 (6 bases). DNA for the CDR3: TGTGCCTGGAGTCTCTGGGGGGGGGCGTGGGAAAAACTGTTTTTT. This codes for CAWSLWGGAWEKLFF.